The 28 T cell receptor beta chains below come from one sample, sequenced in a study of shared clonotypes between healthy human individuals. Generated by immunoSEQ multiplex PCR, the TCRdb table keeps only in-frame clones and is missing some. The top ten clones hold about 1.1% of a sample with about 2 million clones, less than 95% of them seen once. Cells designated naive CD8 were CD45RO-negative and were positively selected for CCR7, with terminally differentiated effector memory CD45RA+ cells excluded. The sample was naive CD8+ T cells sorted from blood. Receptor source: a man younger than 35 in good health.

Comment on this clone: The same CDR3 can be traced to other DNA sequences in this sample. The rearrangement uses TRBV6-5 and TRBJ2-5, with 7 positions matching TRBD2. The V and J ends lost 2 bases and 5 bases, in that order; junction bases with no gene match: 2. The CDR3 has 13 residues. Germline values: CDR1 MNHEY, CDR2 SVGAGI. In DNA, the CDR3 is TGTGCCAGCAGTTACGGAGCGGGGGAGACCCAGTACTTC. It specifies CASSYGAGETQYF.

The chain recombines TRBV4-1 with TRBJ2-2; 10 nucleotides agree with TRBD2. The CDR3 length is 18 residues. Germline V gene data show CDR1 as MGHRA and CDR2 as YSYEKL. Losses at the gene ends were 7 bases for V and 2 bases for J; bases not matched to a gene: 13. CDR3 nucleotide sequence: TGCGCCAGCACCCGGGATGACCTAGCGGGGGCCAACACCGGGGAGCTGTTTTTT. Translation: CASTRDDLAGANTGELFF.

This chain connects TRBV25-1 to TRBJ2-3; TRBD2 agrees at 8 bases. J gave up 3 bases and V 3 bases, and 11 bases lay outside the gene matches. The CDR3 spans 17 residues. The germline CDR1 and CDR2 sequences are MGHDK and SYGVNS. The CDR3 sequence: CASSDTSGSLETDTQYF. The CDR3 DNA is TGTGCCAGCAGTGATACTAGCGGAAGCTTGGAGACAGATACGCAGTATTTT.

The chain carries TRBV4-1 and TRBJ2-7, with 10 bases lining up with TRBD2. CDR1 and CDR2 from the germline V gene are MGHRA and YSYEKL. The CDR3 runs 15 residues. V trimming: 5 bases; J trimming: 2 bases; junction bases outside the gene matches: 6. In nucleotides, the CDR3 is TGCGCCAGCAGCTACGTAACTAGCGGGACCTACGAGCAGTACTTC. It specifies CASSYVTSGTYEQYF.

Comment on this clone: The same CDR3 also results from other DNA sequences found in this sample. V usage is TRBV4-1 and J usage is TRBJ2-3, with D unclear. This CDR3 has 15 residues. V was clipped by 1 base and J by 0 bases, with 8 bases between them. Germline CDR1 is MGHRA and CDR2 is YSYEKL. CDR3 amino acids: CASSQGLGSTDTQYF. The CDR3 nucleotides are TGCGCCAGCAGCCAAGGGTTGGGGAGCACAGATACGCAGTATTTT.

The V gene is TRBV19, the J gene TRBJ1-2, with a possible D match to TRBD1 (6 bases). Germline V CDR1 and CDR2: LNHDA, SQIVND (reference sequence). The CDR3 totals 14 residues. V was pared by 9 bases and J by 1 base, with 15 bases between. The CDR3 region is CARKRTDFNYGYTF. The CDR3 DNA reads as TGTGCCAGAAAAAGGACAGATTTTAACTATGGCTACACCTTC.

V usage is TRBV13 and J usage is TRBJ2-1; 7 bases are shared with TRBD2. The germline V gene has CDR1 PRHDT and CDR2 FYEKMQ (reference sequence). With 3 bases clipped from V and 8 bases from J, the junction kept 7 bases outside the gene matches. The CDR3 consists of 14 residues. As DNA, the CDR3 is TGTGCCAGCAGCTTTGGCGGGAGAGGCGATGAGCAGTTCTTC. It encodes CASSFGGRGDEQFF.

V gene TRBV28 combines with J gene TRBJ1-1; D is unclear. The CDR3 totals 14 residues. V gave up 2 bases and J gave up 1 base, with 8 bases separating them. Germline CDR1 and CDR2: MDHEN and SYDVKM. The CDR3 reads CASSLILTNTEAFF. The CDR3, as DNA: TGTGCCAGCAGTTTAATTTTGACGAACACTGAAGCTTTCTTT.

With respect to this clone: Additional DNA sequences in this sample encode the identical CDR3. This CDR3 reads CASSLGAGAYNEQFF. CDR3 coding DNA: TGTGCCAGCAGCTTAGGTGCGGGGGCTTACAATGAGCAGTTCTTC. The chain recombines TRBV11-2 with TRBJ2-1; possible D gene TRBD2, 7 bases. The CDR3 sequence is 15 residues long. Trimming removed 1 base from V and 4 bases from J, with 11 bases in between. In germline, CDR1 is SGHAT, CDR2 FQNNGV.

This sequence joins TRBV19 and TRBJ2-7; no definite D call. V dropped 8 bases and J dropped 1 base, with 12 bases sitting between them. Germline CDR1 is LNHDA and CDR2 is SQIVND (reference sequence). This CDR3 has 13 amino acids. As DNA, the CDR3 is TGTGCCAGTTCTTGGCGTCTTTCCTACGAGCAGTACTTC. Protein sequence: CASSWRLSYEQYF.

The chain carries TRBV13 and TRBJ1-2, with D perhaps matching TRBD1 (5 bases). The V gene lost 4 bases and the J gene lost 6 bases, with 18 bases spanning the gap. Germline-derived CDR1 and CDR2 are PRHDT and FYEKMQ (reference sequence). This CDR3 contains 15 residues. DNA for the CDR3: TGTGCCAGCAGCTATAATACAGGACCTGGAGATGGCTACACCTTC. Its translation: CASSYNTGPGDGYTF.

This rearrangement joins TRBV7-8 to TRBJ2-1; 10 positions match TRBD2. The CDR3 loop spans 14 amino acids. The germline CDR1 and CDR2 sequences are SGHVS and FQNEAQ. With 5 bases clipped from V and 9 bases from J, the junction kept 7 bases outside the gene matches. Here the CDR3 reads CASSTTSGMGEQFF. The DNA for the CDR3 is TGTGCCAGCAGCACCACTAGCGGGATGGGTGAGCAGTTCTTC.

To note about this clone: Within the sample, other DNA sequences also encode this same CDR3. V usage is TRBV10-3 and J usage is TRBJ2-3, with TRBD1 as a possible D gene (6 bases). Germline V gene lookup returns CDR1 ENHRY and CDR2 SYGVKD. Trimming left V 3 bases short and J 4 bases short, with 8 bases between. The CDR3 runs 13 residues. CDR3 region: CAISDGGADTQYF. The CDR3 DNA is TGTGCCATCAGTGATGGGGGCGCAGATACGCAGTATTTT.

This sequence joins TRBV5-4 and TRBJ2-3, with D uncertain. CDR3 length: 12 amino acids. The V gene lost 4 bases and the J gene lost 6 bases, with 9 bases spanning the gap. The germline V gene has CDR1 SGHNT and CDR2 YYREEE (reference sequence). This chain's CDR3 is CASSGPKDTQYF. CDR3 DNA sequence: TGTGCCAGCAGCGGTCCAAAGGATACGCAGTATTTT.

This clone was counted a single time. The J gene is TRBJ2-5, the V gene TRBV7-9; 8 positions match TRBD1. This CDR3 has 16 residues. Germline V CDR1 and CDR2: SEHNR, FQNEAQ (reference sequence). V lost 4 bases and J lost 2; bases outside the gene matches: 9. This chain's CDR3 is CASSSNRGNHQETQYF. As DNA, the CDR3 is TGTGCCAGCAGCTCCAACAGGGGGAACCATCAAGAGACCCAGTACTTC.

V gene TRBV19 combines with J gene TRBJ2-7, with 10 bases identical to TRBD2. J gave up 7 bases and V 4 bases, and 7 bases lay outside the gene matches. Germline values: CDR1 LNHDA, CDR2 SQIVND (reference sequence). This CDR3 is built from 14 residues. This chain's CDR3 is CASSSRLAGVEQYF. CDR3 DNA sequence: TGTGCCAGTAGTAGTCGGCTAGCGGGAGTAGAGCAGTACTTC.

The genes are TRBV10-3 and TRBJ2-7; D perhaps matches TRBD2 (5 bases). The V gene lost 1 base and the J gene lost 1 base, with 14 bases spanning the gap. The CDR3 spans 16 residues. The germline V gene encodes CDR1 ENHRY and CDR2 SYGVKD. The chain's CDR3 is CAISELAVEGSYEQYF. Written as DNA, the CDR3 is TGTGCCATCAGTGAGTTGGCCGTCGAGGGATCCTACGAGCAGTACTTC.

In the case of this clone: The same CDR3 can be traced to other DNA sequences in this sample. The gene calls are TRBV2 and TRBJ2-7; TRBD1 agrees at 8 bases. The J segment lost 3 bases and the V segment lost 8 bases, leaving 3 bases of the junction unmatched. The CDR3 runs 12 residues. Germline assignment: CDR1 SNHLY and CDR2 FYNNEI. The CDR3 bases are TGTGCCAGCGGGACAGGTAGCTACGAGCAGTACTTC. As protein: CASGTGSYEQYF.

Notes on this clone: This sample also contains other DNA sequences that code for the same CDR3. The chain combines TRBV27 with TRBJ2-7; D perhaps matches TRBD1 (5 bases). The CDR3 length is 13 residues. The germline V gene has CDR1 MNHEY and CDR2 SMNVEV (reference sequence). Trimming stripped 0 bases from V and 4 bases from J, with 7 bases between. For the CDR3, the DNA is TGTGCCAGCAGTTTATCATCAGGGTACGAGCAGTACTTC. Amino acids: CASSLSSGYEQYF.

In nucleotides, the CDR3 is TGTGCCAGCAGTGCGGGGAGCAGTAGCCTTGAAGCTTTCTTT. It yields the protein CASSAGSSSLEAFF. The chain has TRBV27 and TRBJ1-1; D remains ambiguous. Germline CDR1 MNHEY, CDR2 SMNVEV (reference sequence). This CDR3 region has 14 residues. V was shortened by 5 bases and J by 7 bases, with 17 bases between the two germline ends.

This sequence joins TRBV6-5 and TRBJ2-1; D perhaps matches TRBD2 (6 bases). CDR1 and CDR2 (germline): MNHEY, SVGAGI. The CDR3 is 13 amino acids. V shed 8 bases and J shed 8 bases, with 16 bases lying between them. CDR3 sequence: CASSLAEVDEQFF. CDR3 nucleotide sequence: TGTGCCAGCTCCTTAGCGGAGGTGGATGAGCAGTTCTTC.

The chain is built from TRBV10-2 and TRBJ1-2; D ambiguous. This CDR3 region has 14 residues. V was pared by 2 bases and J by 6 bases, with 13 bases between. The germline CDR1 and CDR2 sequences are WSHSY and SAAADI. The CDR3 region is CASSEQMGYDGYTF. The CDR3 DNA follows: TGCGCCAGCAGTGAGCAAATGGGCTATGATGGCTACACCTTC.

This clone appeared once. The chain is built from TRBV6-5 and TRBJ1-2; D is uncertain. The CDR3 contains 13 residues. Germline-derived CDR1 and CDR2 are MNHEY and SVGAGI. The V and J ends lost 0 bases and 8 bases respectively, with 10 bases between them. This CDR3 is CASSYSRSEGYTF. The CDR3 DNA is TGTGCCAGCAGTTACTCGAGGAGTGAAGGCTACACCTTC.

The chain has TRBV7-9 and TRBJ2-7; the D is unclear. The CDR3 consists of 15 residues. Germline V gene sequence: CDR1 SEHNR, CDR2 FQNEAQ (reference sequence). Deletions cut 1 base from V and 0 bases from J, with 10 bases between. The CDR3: CASSLVAVPSYEQYF. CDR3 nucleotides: TGTGCCAGCAGCTTAGTTGCCGTCCCCTCCTACGAGCAGTACTTC. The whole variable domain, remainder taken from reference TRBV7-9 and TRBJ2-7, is DTGVSQNPRHKITKRGQNVTFRCDPISEHNRLYWYRQTLGQGPEFLTYFQNEAQLEKSRLLSDRFSAERPKGSFSTLEIQRTEQGDSAMYLCASSLVAVPSYEQYFGPGTRLTVT.

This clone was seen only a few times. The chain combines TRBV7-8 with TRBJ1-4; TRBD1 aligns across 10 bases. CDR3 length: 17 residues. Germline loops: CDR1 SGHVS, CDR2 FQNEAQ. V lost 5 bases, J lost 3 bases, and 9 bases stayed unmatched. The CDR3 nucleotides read TGTGCCAGCAGCCGAGACAGGGGGCCGGGTGCTAATGAAAAACTGTTTTTT. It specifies CASSRDRGPGANEKLFF.

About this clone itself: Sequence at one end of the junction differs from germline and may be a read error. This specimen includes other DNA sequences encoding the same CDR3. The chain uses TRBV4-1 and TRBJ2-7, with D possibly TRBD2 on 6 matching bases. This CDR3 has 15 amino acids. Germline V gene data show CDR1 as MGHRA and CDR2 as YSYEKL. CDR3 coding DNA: TGCGCCAGCAGCCAAGCCGGGACTCTCGGCTACGAGCAGTACTTT. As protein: CASSQAGTLGYEQYF.

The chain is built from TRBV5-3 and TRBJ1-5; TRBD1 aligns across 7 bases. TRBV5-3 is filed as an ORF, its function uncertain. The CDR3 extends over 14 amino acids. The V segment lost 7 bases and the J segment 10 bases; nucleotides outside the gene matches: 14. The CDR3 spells CARLRGGPQRPQHF. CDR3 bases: TGTGCCAGACTTAGAGGGGGCCCCCAAAGACCCCAGCATTTT.

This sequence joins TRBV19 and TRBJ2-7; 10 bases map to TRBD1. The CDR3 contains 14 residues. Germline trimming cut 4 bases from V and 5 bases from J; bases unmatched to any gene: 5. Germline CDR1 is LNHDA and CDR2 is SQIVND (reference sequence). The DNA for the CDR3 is TGTGCCAGTAGTACGGGGGACAGGGGCCACGAGCAGTACTTC. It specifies CASSTGDRGHEQYF. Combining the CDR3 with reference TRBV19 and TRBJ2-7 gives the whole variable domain DGGITQSPKYLFRKEGQNVTLSCEQNLNHDAMYWYRQDPGQGLRLIYYSQIVNDFQKGDIAEGYSVSREKKESFPLTVTSAQKNPTAFYLCASSTGDRGHEQYFGPGTRLTVT.